This is a list of T cell receptor beta chains from one sample in a study of T-cell memory formation after mild COVID-19. TCRdb processed the 5' RACE reads anew with MiXCR; each CDR3 protein has one entry. The sample yields roughly 580,000 distinct CDR3 sequences, about a sixth seen once. Input material: PBMCs or a T cell subset sorted from them (not recorded which). All receptors derive from an adult woman who had mild COVID-19 (a few samples of this study predate the infection). Cell type and time point are not known. Both conserved end residues are part of each CDR3. A D gene is named only where the DNA matches it firmly. Size is omitted from some rows. Given values are once, few, many or a class for expanded clones.

j_gene: TRBJ2-7
d_gene: NA
len: 14
v_gene: TRBV29-1
abundance: few
CDR3aa: CSVSRVSQKNEQYF
CDR3nt: TGCAGCGTTTCGCGAGTATCCCAGAAGAACGAGCAGTACTTC

j_gene: TRBJ1-2
d_gene: NA
len: 14
v_gene: TRBV4-1
abundance: NA
CDR3aa: CASSQVSGIYGYTF
CDR3nt: TGCGCCAGCAGCCAAGTATCAGGGATCTATGGCTACACCTTC

j_gene: TRBJ2-1
d_gene: NA
len: 15
v_gene: TRBV4-1
abundance: NA
CDR3aa: CASSLREGQLTEQFF
CDR3nt: TGCGCCAGCAGCCTACGGGAAGGGCAACTCACTGAGCAGTTCTTC

j_gene: TRBJ2-2
d_gene: NA
len: 16
v_gene: TRBV27
abundance: NA
CDR3aa: CASSLSAGSNTGELFF
CDR3nt: TGTGCCAGCAGTTTATCGGCGGGATCGAACACCGGGGAGCTGTTTTTT

j_gene: TRBJ2-3
d_gene: NA
len: 15
v_gene: TRBV12-3/TRBV12-4
abundance: NA
CDR3aa: CASSLGRGGADTQYF
CDR3nt: TGTGCCAGCTCTCTTGGGCGCGGGGGCGCAGATACGCAGTATTTT

j_gene: TRBJ1-3
d_gene: NA
len: 14
v_gene: TRBV20-1
abundance: NA
CDR3aa: CSARDHRSGNTIYF
CDR3nt: TGCAGTGCTAGAGATCACAGGTCTGGAAACACCATATATTTT

j_gene: TRBJ2-7
d_gene: TRBD1
len: 16
v_gene: TRBV9
abundance: NA
CDR3aa: CASSAEPGQGSYEQYF
CDR3nt: TGTGCCAGCAGCGCAGAGCCGGGACAGGGTTCCTACGAGCAGTACTTC

j_gene: TRBJ2-7
d_gene: TRBD2
len: 14
v_gene: TRBV18
abundance: many
CDR3aa: CASSPGTSGYEQYF
CDR3nt: TGTGCCAGCAGCCCCGGGACTAGCGGCTACGAGCAGTACTTC

j_gene: TRBJ1-2
d_gene: NA
len: 14
v_gene: TRBV7-9
abundance: few
CDR3aa: CASRPLTENYGYTF
CDR3nt: TGTGCCAGCAGGCCTTTGACAGAAAACTATGGCTACACCTTC

j_gene: TRBJ2-5
d_gene: NA
len: 14
v_gene: TRBV29-1
abundance: few
CDR3aa: CSVEGGNLFETQYF
CDR3nt: TGCAGCGTTGAGGGGGGCAATTTGTTCGAGACCCAGTACTTC

j_gene: TRBJ1-6
d_gene: NA
len: 15
v_gene: TRBV25-1
abundance: few
CDR3aa: CASSESPGGNSPLHF
CDR3nt: TGTGCCAGCAGTGAATCCCCGGGAGGCAATTCACCCCTCCACTTT

j_gene: TRBJ2-7
d_gene: NA
len: 15
v_gene: TRBV6-6
abundance: NA
CDR3aa: CASSYQSGSPYEQYF
CDR3nt: TGTGCCAGCAGTTATCAAAGCGGGTCCCCCTACGAGCAGTACTTC

j_gene: TRBJ1-2
d_gene: TRBD1
len: 15
v_gene: TRBV12-3/TRBV12-4
abundance: few
CDR3aa: CASTAGQGGYYGYTF
CDR3nt: TGTGCCAGCACAGCCGGACAGGGGGGGTACTATGGCTACACCTTC

j_gene: TRBJ1-5
d_gene: TRBD1
len: 15
v_gene: TRBV6-5
abundance: NA
CDR3aa: CASSRDRRGNQPQHF
CDR3nt: TGTGCCAGCAGCCGGGACAGGCGGGGGAATCAGCCCCAGCATTTT

j_gene: TRBJ1-1
d_gene: TRBD1
len: 14
v_gene: TRBV12-3/TRBV12-4
abundance: NA
CDR3aa: CASTRAGGLTEAFF
CDR3nt: TGTGCCAGCACAAGGGCAGGGGGCTTGACTGAAGCTTTCTTT

j_gene: TRBJ2-5
d_gene: NA
len: 11
v_gene: TRBV5-1
abundance: many
CDR3aa: CASRRQETQYF
CDR3nt: TGCGCCAGCAGAAGGCAAGAGACCCAGTACTTC

j_gene: TRBJ2-1
d_gene: NA
len: 15
v_gene: TRBV4-2
abundance: many
CDR3aa: CASSRVGGTYNEQFF
CDR3nt: TGTGCCAGCAGCCGGGTCGGGGGCACCTACAATGAGCAGTTCTTC

j_gene: TRBJ2-7
d_gene: TRBD1
len: 15
v_gene: TRBV18
abundance: few
CDR3aa: CASSPGPGGSYEQYF
CDR3nt: TGTGCCAGCTCACCGGGGCCAGGGGGTTCTTACGAGCAGTACTTC

j_gene: TRBJ1-2
d_gene: NA
len: 12
v_gene: TRBV10-3
abundance: NA
CDR3aa: CAISSDSYGYTF
CDR3nt: TGTGCCATCAGCTCCGACAGCTATGGCTACACCTTC

j_gene: TRBJ2-7
d_gene: NA
len: 14
v_gene: TRBV20-1
abundance: few
CDR3aa: CSARGSGFSYEQYF
CDR3nt: TGCAGTGCTAGAGGATCAGGTTTCTCCTACGAGCAGTACTTC

j_gene: TRBJ2-7
d_gene: NA
len: 14
v_gene: TRBV10-2
abundance: many
CDR3aa: CASRPRGSSYEQYF
CDR3nt: TGCGCCAGCCGGCCTCGGGGATCATCGTACGAGCAGTACTTC

j_gene: TRBJ1-1
d_gene: TRBD1
len: 16
v_gene: TRBV7-9
abundance: few
CDR3aa: CASSFSYRGPNTEAFF
CDR3nt: TGTGCCAGCAGCTTTTCCTACAGGGGCCCTAACACTGAAGCTTTCTTT

j_gene: TRBJ2-3
d_gene: NA
len: 13
v_gene: TRBV5-5
abundance: few
CDR3aa: CASSSRQADTQYF
CDR3nt: TGTGCCAGCAGCTCCCGACAAGCGGATACGCAGTATTTT

j_gene: TRBJ2-7
d_gene: TRBD1
len: 16
v_gene: TRBV5-1
abundance: few
CDR3aa: CASSLVGTGTSYEQYF
CDR3nt: TGCGCCAGCAGCTTGGTGGGGACAGGAACTTCCTACGAGCAGTACTTC

j_gene: TRBJ2-3
d_gene: NA
len: 14
v_gene: TRBV7-8
abundance: few
CDR3aa: CASSLRSTTDTQYF
CDR3nt: TGTGCCAGCAGCTTAAGGTCAACCACAGATACGCAGTATTTT

j_gene: TRBJ2-3
d_gene: TRBD2
len: 16
v_gene: TRBV11-2
abundance: NA
CDR3aa: CASSLGIAGIGDTQYF
CDR3nt: TGTGCCAGCAGCTTAGGGATAGCGGGGATTGGAGATACGCAGTATTTT

j_gene: TRBJ2-1
d_gene: TRBD2
len: 19
v_gene: TRBV12-3/TRBV12-4
abundance: NA
CDR3aa: CASRPSVSSGGNPYNEQFF
CDR3nt: TGTGCCAGCCGCCCCTCAGTTTCTTCGGGAGGGAACCCCTACAATGAGCAGTTCTTC

j_gene: TRBJ2-5
d_gene: NA
len: 13
v_gene: TRBV12-3/TRBV12-4
abundance: NA
CDR3aa: CASTQGAEETQYF
CDR3nt: TGTGCCAGCACGCAGGGAGCGGAAGAGACCCAGTACTTC

j_gene: TRBJ2-1
d_gene: NA
len: 13
v_gene: TRBV11-3
abundance: few
CDR3aa: CASSLGREVWQFF
CDR3nt: TGTGCCAGCAGCTTAGGACGGGAAGTGTGGCAGTTCTTC

j_gene: TRBJ2-3
d_gene: TRBD2
len: 16
v_gene: TRBV7-3
abundance: few
CDR3aa: CASSLSSGGHTDTQYF
CDR3nt: TGTGCCAGCAGCTTATCTAGCGGGGGTCACACAGATACGCAGTATTTT

j_gene: TRBJ1-1
d_gene: NA
len: 15
v_gene: TRBV19
abundance: NA
CDR3aa: CASSIALDSRTEAFF
CDR3nt: TGTGCCAGTAGTATTGCCCTGGACAGTAGGACTGAAGCTTTCTTT

j_gene: TRBJ2-5
d_gene: TRBD1
len: 16
v_gene: TRBV7-9
abundance: NA
CDR3aa: CASSLPGTAYQETQYF
CDR3nt: TGTGCCAGCAGCTTACCCGGGACAGCGTACCAAGAGACCCAGTACTTC

j_gene: TRBJ1-4
d_gene: TRBD1
len: 15
v_gene: TRBV14
abundance: NA
CDR3aa: CASSQGDSVREKLFF
CDR3nt: TGTGCCAGCAGCCAAGGGGACAGCGTTAGGGAAAAACTGTTTTTT

j_gene: TRBJ2-5
d_gene: NA
len: 13
v_gene: TRBV4-1
abundance: NA
CDR3aa: CASKGGGEETQYF
CDR3nt: TGCGCCAGCAAAGGGGGAGGAGAAGAGACCCAGTACTTC

j_gene: TRBJ1-1
d_gene: NA
len: 15
v_gene: TRBV5-1
abundance: NA
CDR3aa: CASSVATQGPTEAFF
CDR3nt: TGCGCCAGCAGCGTCGCGACACAGGGACCCACTGAAGCTTTCTTT

j_gene: TRBJ2-3
d_gene: NA
len: 15
v_gene: TRBV5-1
abundance: once
CDR3aa: CASSSGLWSTDTQYF
CDR3nt: TGCGCCAGCAGCTCGGGACTCTGGTCCACAGATACGCAGTATTTT

j_gene: TRBJ2-1
d_gene: TRBD2
len: 15
v_gene: TRBV4-1
abundance: NA
CDR3aa: CASSPVIGGANEQFF
CDR3nt: TGCGCCAGCAGCCCTGTCATCGGGGGGGCCAATGAGCAGTTCTTC

j_gene: TRBJ1-2
d_gene: NA
len: 13
v_gene: TRBV27
abundance: NA
CDR3aa: CASSPLTSYGYTF
CDR3nt: TGTGCCAGCAGTCCGTTAACATCGTATGGCTACACCTTC

j_gene: TRBJ2-2
d_gene: TRBD1
len: 16
v_gene: TRBV19
abundance: few
CDR3aa: CASSIPGTGNTGELFF
CDR3nt: TGTGCCAGTAGTATTCCGGGGACAGGGAACACCGGGGAGCTGTTTTTT

j_gene: TRBJ2-1
d_gene: NA
len: 15
v_gene: TRBV24-1
abundance: once
CDR3aa: CATSDWGKNEGEQFF
CDR3nt: TGTGCCACCAGTGATTGGGGGAAGAACGAGGGGGAGCAGTTCTTC

j_gene: TRBJ2-2
d_gene: NA
len: 15
v_gene: TRBV5-1
abundance: NA
CDR3aa: CASSPRQGSTGELFF
CDR3nt: TGCGCCAGCAGCCCACGGCAGGGGAGCACCGGGGAGCTGTTTTTT

j_gene: TRBJ2-1
d_gene: NA
len: 15
v_gene: TRBV7-2
abundance: NA
CDR3aa: CASSSDRQGSGEQFF
CDR3nt: TGTGCCAGCAGCTCCGACCGACAGGGTAGCGGTGAGCAGTTCTTC

j_gene: TRBJ2-1
d_gene: NA
len: 16
v_gene: TRBV5-1
abundance: NA
CDR3aa: CASIPPPGQGHSEQFF
CDR3nt: TGCGCCAGCATCCCCCCGCCGGGACAAGGGCATAGTGAGCAGTTCTTC

j_gene: TRBJ2-3
d_gene: TRBD2
len: 15
v_gene: TRBV6-6
abundance: few
CDR3aa: CASSYERGRTDTQYF
CDR3nt: TGTGCCAGCAGTTACGAGCGGGGTCGCACAGATACGCAGTATTTT

j_gene: TRBJ2-3
d_gene: NA
len: 12
v_gene: TRBV27
abundance: few
CDR3aa: CASSLSLQGWYF
CDR3nt: TGTGCCAGCAGTTTATCGCTTCAGGGGTGGTATTTT

j_gene: TRBJ2-3
d_gene: TRBD1
len: 14
v_gene: TRBV6-6
abundance: few
CDR3aa: CASSATGGTDTQYF
CDR3nt: TGTGCCAGCAGTGCGACAGGGGGCACAGATACGCAGTATTTT

j_gene: TRBJ2-5
d_gene: TRBD2
len: 18
v_gene: TRBV6-5
abundance: few
CDR3aa: CASSYSLPASGTQETQYF
CDR3nt: TGTGCCAGCAGTTACTCCCTCCCGGCTAGCGGGACCCAAGAGACCCAGTACTTC

j_gene: TRBJ2-4
d_gene: NA
len: 14
v_gene: TRBV29-1
abundance: many
CDR3aa: CSVVLQNAKNIQYF
CDR3nt: TGCAGCGTTGTTTTACAGAATGCCAAAAACATTCAGTACTTC

j_gene: TRBJ2-5
d_gene: TRBD2
len: 16
v_gene: TRBV20-1
abundance: few
CDR3aa: CSARTTSGKGTETQYF
CDR3nt: TGCAGTGCCAGAACCACTAGCGGGAAGGGAACGGAGACCCAGTACTTC

j_gene: TRBJ2-3
d_gene: NA
len: 14
v_gene: TRBV9
abundance: NA
CDR3aa: CASSVVFSTDTQYF
CDR3nt: TGTGCCAGCAGCGTAGTGTTTAGCACAGATACGCAGTATTTT

j_gene: TRBJ1-4
d_gene: NA
len: 15
v_gene: TRBV9
abundance: NA
CDR3aa: CASSPGTLANEKLFF
CDR3nt: TGTGCCAGCAGCCCCGGGACTCTGGCTAATGAAAAACTGTTTTTT

j_gene: TRBJ2-3
d_gene: TRBD2
len: 16
v_gene: TRBV24-1
abundance: NA
CDR3aa: CATSDPGLARADTQYF
CDR3nt: TGTGCCACCAGTGACCCCGGACTAGCTAGGGCAGATACGCAGTATTTT

j_gene: TRBJ1-3
d_gene: NA
len: 13
v_gene: TRBV12-3/TRBV12-4
abundance: NA
CDR3aa: CASIKGTGNTIYF
CDR3nt: TGTGCCAGCATAAAGGGGACTGGAAACACCATATATTTT

j_gene: TRBJ2-3
d_gene: TRBD1
len: 17
v_gene: TRBV11-1
abundance: NA
CDR3aa: CASSSSGQRTRTDTQYF
CDR3nt: TGTGCCAGCAGCTCCTCGGGACAGCGAACCCGCACAGATACGCAGTATTTT

j_gene: TRBJ1-1
d_gene: NA
len: 14
v_gene: TRBV5-8
abundance: NA
CDR3aa: CASRLRGGNTEAFF
CDR3nt: TGTGCCAGCAGGTTAAGAGGGGGGAACACTGAAGCTTTCTTT

j_gene: TRBJ2-1
d_gene: TRBD2
len: 14
v_gene: TRBV28
abundance: few
CDR3aa: CASSLAGVPNEQFF
CDR3nt: TGTGCCAGCAGTTTGGCGGGAGTCCCCAATGAGCAGTTCTTC